These 3 T cell receptor beta chains share one sample of origin, sequenced in a study of blood T cell repertoires in COVID-19. Profiling relied on immunoSEQ multiplex PCR, and the TCRdb table lists in-frame clones only, not all of them. The table records around 30,000 clones, roughly 84% of them present only once. Specimen: peripheral blood. These receptors all come from a human donor in a cohort sampled during active COVID-19. The donor label of this sample is uncertain.

The chain carries TRBV6-2 or TRBV6-3 and TRBJ2-1; 8 nucleotides align to TRBD1. Trimming removed 4 bases from V and 11 bases from J; junction bases left unmatched: 7. Germline V gene lookup returns CDR1 MNHEY and CDR2 SVGEGT. This CDR3 is built from 13 residues. CDR3 nucleotides: TGTGCCAGCAGTTTAGACAGGGGAGTTAAGCAGTTCTTC. It codes for CASSLDRGVKQFF.

The chain has TRBV5-1 and TRBJ2-7, with 7 bases identical to TRBD1. The germline V gene encodes CDR1 SGHRS and CDR2 YFSETQ. The CDR3 runs 14 residues. J gave up 4 bases and V 4 bases, and 8 bases lay outside the gene matches. The CDR3 protein is CASSEGGPGYEQYF. CDR3 coding DNA: TGCGCCAGCAGCGAAGGGGGCCCTGGGTACGAGCAGTACTTC.

The rearrangement links TRBV7-9 to TRBJ2-2; D gene uncertain. Trimming removed 4 bases at V and 4 bases at J, with 10 bases between. The CDR3 covers 14 residues. Per germline, CDR1 SEHNR and CDR2 FQNEAQ (reference sequence). CDR3 loop: CASSSSIPTGELFF. In nucleotides, the CDR3 is TGTGCCAGCAGCTCCTCTATACCCACCGGGGAGCTGTTTTTT.